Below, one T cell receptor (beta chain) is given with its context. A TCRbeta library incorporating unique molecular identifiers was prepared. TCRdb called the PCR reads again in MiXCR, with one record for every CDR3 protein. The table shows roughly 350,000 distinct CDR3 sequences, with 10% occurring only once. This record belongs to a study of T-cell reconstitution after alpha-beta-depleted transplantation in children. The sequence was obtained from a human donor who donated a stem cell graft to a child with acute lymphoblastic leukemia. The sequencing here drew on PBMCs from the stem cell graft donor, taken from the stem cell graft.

This CDR3 is CSANPPTNEKLFF. The DNA of the CDR3 is TGCAGTGCTAACCCCCCAACTAATGAAAAACTGTTTTTT. The chain is built from TRBV20-1 and TRBJ1-4; D remains unclear. V shed 4 bases and J shed 0 bases, with 6 bases lying between them. CDR3 length: 13 amino acids. The germline gives CDR1 DFQATT, CDR2 SNEGSKA (reference sequence).